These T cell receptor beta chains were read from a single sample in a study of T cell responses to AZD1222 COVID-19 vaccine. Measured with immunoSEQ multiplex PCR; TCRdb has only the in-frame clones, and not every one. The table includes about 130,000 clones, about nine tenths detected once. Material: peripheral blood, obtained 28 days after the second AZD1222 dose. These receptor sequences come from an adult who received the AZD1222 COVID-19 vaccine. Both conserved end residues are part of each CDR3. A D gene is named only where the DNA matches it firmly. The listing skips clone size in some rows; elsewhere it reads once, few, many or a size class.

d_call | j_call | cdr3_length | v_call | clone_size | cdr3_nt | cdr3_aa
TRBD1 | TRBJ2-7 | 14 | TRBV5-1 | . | TGCGCCAGCAGCTCCTCCGGGACAGACTACGAGCAGTACTTC | CASSSSGTDYEQYF
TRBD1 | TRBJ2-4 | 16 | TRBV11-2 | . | TGTGCCAGCAGCTCCTGGACAGGCCTAGCCAAAAACATTCAGTACTTC | CASSSWTGLAKNIQYF
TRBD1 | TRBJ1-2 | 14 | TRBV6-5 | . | TGTGCCAGCATACGACAGGGGTCTATCTATGGCTACACCTTC | CASIRQGSIYGYTF
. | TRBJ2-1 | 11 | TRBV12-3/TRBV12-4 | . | TGTGCCAGCAGTTTGGTAAATGAGCAGTTCTTC | CASSLVNEQFF
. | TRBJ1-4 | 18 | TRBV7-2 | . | TGTGCCAGCAGCTTAGTGGTTCAGGGTAGGGCCCAAAATGAAAAACTGTTTTTT | CASSLVVQGRAQNEKLFF
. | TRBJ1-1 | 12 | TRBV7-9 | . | TGTGCCAGCACAGACGAGAGAACTGAAGCTTTCTTT | CASTDERTEAFF
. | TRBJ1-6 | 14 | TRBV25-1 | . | TGTGCCAGCAGTGAATCAAGGGCATGGGCACCCCTCCACTTT | CASSESRAWAPLHF
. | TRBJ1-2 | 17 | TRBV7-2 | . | TGTGCCAGCAGCCCACTCGGGGGTAGCCCGGGCTTCTATGGCTACACCTTC | CASSPLGGSPGFYGYTF
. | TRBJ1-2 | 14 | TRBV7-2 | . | TGTGCCAGCAGCAAACTGGGCAGCTCCTATGGCTACACCTTC | CASSKLGSSYGYTF
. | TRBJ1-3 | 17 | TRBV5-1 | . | TGCGCCAGCAGCTTGGGGTCGTCGGGGTCCTCTGGAAACACCATATATTTT | CASSLGSSGSSGNTIYF
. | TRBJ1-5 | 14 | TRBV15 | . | TGTGCCACCAGCAGGGGACAAATCAATCAGCCCCAGCATTTT | CATSRGQINQPQHF
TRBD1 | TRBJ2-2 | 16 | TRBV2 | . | TGTGCCAGCAGATTCAGGGGGCTGGGGAACACCGGGGAGCTGTTTTTT | CASRFRGLGNTGELFF
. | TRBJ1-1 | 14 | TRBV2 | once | TGTGCCACAGGTGCGGTAGGCGGCGGCACTGAAGCTTTCTTT | CATGAVGGGTEAFF
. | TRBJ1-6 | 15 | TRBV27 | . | TGTGCCAGCAGCCCCATTGTAGGGGTAAATTCACCCCTCCACTTT | CASSPIVGVNSPLHF
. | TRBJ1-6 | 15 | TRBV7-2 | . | TGTGCCAGCAGCTTTTGGAGAGGAAAAGGGTCACCCCTCCACTTT | CASSFWRGKGSPLHF
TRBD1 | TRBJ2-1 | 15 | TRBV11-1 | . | TGTGCCAGCAGCTCCGGACAGGGAACCTACAATGAGCAGTTCTTC | CASSSGQGTYNEQFF
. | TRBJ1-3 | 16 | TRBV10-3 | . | TGTGCCATCAGTCCTCGCGCGGGGAGGGCTGGAAACACCATATATTTT | CAISPRAGRAGNTIYF
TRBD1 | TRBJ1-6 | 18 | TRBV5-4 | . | TGTGCCAGCAGCGGGGGTCTTGGGGGGACAGGGGAGATTTCACCCCTCCACTTT | CASSGGLGGTGEISPLHF
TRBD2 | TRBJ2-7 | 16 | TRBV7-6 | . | TGTGCCAGCAGCTCCGAGTTGGTAGCGGGAGGTAACGAGCAGTACTTC | CASSSELVAGGNEQYF
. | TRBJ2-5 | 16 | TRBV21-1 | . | TGTGCCAGCAGCAGACTAGCGGGAGGGACCCAAGAGACCCAGTACTTC | CASSRLAGGTQETQYF
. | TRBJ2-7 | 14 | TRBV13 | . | TGTGCCAGCAGCCCGGACACCAAAGGGTACGAGCAGTACTTC | CASSPDTKGYEQYF
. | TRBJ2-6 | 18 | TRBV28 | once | TGTGCCAGCAGTTTCACAGGGATGGAGTTTTCTGGGGCCAACGTCCTGACTTTC | CASSFTGMEFSGANVLTF
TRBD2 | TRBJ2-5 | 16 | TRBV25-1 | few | TGTGCCAGCAGTGAAGGAAGCGGGAGAACGCAAGAGACCCAGTACTTC | CASSEGSGRTQETQYF
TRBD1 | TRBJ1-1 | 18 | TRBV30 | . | TGTGCCTGGAGCCCTCAAGCGGGACAGGGGGTTGCGAACACTGAAGCTTTCTTT | CAWSPQAGQGVANTEAFF
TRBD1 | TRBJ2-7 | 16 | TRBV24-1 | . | TGTGCCACCAGTGATCCCGGACAGGGGAACTCCTACGAGCAGTACTTC | CATSDPGQGNSYEQYF